Shown below are 23 T cell receptor beta chains from a single sample sequenced in a study of Tregs in tolerant kidney transplant recipients. Libraries were prepared by immunoSEQ multiplex PCR; TCRdb keeps only in-frame clonotypes and omits some of them. Among about 100,000 clones listed, 90% were seen once. The sequenced sample was CD4+ T cells from blood, obtained before the transplant. These receptors were taken from a human donor who received a combined kidney and bone marrow transplant.

J is TRBJ1-5 and V is TRBV5-1; D gene unclear. The CDR3 is 13 amino acids. V was clipped by 0 bases and J by 6 bases, with 7 bases between them. CDR1 and CDR2 from the germline V gene are SGHRS and YFSETQ. CDR3 loop: CASSLDSSQPQHF. The CDR3 nucleotides read TGCGCCAGCAGCTTGGATTCGAGTCAGCCCCAGCATTTT.

The chain couples TRBV5-6 to TRBJ2-1, with 9 bases that match TRBD2. Per germline, CDR1 SGHDT and CDR2 YYEEEE. CDR3 length equals 14 residues. The ends lost 4 bases at V and 9 bases at J; junction bases unmatched: 8. The chain's CDR3 is CASSPGLAAGEQFF. CDR3 nucleotide sequence: TGTGCCAGCAGCCCGGGACTAGCTGCGGGTGAGCAGTTCTTC. Together with reference TRBV5-6 and TRBJ2-1, the CDR3 gives the full variable domain: DAGVTQSPTHLIKTRGQQVTLRCSPKSGHDTVSWYQQALGQGPQFIFQYYEEEERQRGNFPDRFSGHQFPNYSSELNVNALLLGDSALYLCASSPGLAAGEQFFGPGTRLTVL.

This rearrangement joins TRBV7-2 to TRBJ2-7; the D gene is possibly TRBD1 (5 bases). This CDR3 contains 15 residues. Trimming took off 1 base at V and 2 bases at J, with 12 bases between the two ends. The germline V gene has CDR1 SGHTA and CDR2 FQGNSA. Here the CDR3 reads CASSLDPRQPYEQYF. The CDR3 DNA is TGTGCCAGCAGCTTAGACCCCAGACAGCCCTACGAGCAGTACTTC. The full variable domain, completed using reference TRBV7-2 and TRBJ2-7, is GAGVSQSPSNKVTEKGKDVELRCDPISGHTALYWYRQSLGQGLEFLIYFQGNSAPDKSGLPSDRFSAERTGGSVSTLTIQRTQQEDSAVYLCASSLDPRQPYEQYFGPGTRLTVT.

The chain carries TRBV7-8 and TRBJ1-1, with 7 bases matching TRBD1. Germline CDR1 SGHVS, CDR2 FQNEAQ. Germline trimming cut 4 bases from V and 8 bases from J; bases unmatched to any gene: 7. The CDR3 is made up of 13 amino acids. The CDR3 region is CASSSRQGLEAFF. The CDR3 DNA follows: TGTGCCAGCAGCTCCCGACAGGGCCTCGAAGCTTTCTTT.

Note on this clone: Other DNA sequences in the sample encode the same CDR3. The chain recombines TRBV2 with TRBJ1-2; 9 nucleotides agree with TRBD1. V lost 6 bases, J lost 2 bases, and 1 base stayed unmatched. Germline values: CDR1 SNHLY, CDR2 FYNNEI. The CDR3 covers 13 residues. Written as DNA, the CDR3 is TGTGCCAGCAGGGGACAGGGAAACTATGGCTACACCTTC. Protein product: CASRGQGNYGYTF. Filled out from reference TRBV2 and TRBJ1-2, the complete variable domain reads EPEVTQTPSHQVTQMGQEVILRCVPISNHLYFYWYRQILGQKVEFLVSFYNNEISEKSEIFDDQFSVERPDGSNFTLKIRSTKLEDSAMYFCASRGQGNYGYTFGSGTRLTVV.

The V gene is TRBV6-5, the J gene TRBJ2-7; 7 nucleotides agree with TRBD2. Germline V CDR1 and CDR2: MNHEY, SVGAGI. The CDR3 runs to 13 residues. V was clipped by 6 bases and J by 3 bases; unmatched bases: 5. The DNA for the CDR3 is TGTGCCAGCAGGAGGGAGGGACTCTACGAGCAGTACTTC. It encodes CASRREGLYEQYF.

The chain links TRBV28 to TRBJ2-7, with D perhaps TRBD1 (6 bases). Germline lookup yields CDR1 MDHEN and CDR2 SYDVKM. With 5 bases removed from V and 4 bases from J, the gap between germline ends came to 18 bases. The CDR3 covers 15 residues. The CDR3 region is CASSPYRASGYEQYF. The CDR3 region has the DNA TGTGCCAGCAGTCCCTACAGGGCCTCCGGGTACGAGCAGTACTTC.

The V call is TRBV18, the J call TRBJ2-1; 10 nucleotides line up with TRBD2. Losses at the gene ends were 6 bases for V and 6 bases for J; bases not matched to a gene: 11. CDR1 is KGHSH and CDR2 is LQKENI in the germline V gene. The CDR3 is 16 residues long. CDR3 coding DNA: TGTGCCAGCTCCCCAGGGGGGACTAGCGCTGGCAATGAGCAGTTCTTC. Protein product: CASSPGGTSAGNEQFF.

The chain links TRBV19 to TRBJ1-5, with a tentative D call TRBD1 (6 bases). CDR1 and CDR2 from the germline V gene are LNHDA and SQIVND (reference sequence). CDR3 length equals 15 residues. V gave up 3 bases and J gave up 3 bases, with 12 bases separating them. The DNA of the CDR3 is TGTGCCAGTAGTATGGTTCAGGGGTTCAATCAGCCCCAGCATTTT. Its protein is CASSMVQGFNQPQHF.

J is TRBJ1-2 and V is TRBV6-1; D is perhaps TRBD1 (6 bases). Germline loops: CDR1 MNHNS, CDR2 SASEGT. V shed 7 bases and J shed 2 bases, with 11 bases lying between them. The CDR3 spans 13 residues. The chain's CDR3 is CASNTGQNYGYTF. The CDR3, as DNA: TGTGCCAGCAACACAGGGCAAAACTATGGCTACACCTTC.

This clone was picked up a small number of times. J is TRBJ1-2 and V is TRBV25-1; the D gene is possibly TRBD1 (5 bases). CDR1 and CDR2 (germline): MGHDK, SYGVNS. This CDR3 has 13 residues. The V end was cut by 3 bases, the J end by 3 bases, with 8 bases between. This chain's CDR3 is CASSDRRDYGYTF. Here the CDR3 DNA reads TGTGCCAGCAGTGACCGCAGGGACTATGGCTACACCTTC.

The chain joins TRBV7-9 to TRBJ1-5; D call uncertain. CDR3 size: 12 residues. Between the trimmed V and J ends, which lost 3 bases and 6 bases, there was a span of 6 bases. CDR1 is SEHNR, CDR2 FQNEAQ, per germline (reference sequence). The CDR3 protein is CASSLGVQPQHF. The CDR3 DNA sequence: TGTGCCAGCAGCTTGGGAGTTCAGCCCCAGCATTTT. Supplemented by reference TRBV7-9 and TRBJ1-5, the full variable domain reads DTGVSQNPRHKITKRGQNVTFRCDPISEHNRLYWYRQTLGQGPEFLTYFQNEAQLEKSRLLSDRFSAERPKGSFSTLEIQRTEQGDSAMYLCASSLGVQPQHFGDGTRLSIL.

CDR3 sequence: CASSLGLSAQTDTQYF. CDR3 DNA: TGTGCCAGCAGCTTGGGACTTTCCGCTCAAACAGATACGCAGTATTTT. The gene calls are TRBV5-4 and TRBJ2-3; D not certain. The CDR3 totals 16 residues. Germline values: CDR1 SGHNT, CDR2 YYREEE (reference sequence). The V and J ends lost 0 bases and 3 bases respectively, with 14 bases between them.

The gene calls are TRBV5-5 and TRBJ2-1; maybe TRBD1 (5 bases). V was pared by 4 bases and J by 14 bases, with 16 bases between. The CDR3 is 12 residues long. CDR1 is SGHKS and CDR2 is YYEKEE in the germline V gene (reference sequence). CDR3 residues: CASSGTTAPEFF. DNA of the CDR3: TGTGCCAGCAGCGGTACGACAGCGCCGGAGTTCTTC. Variable domain in full (rest from reference TRBV5-5 and TRBJ2-1): DAGVTQSPTHLIKTRGQQVTLRCSPISGHKSVSWYQQVLGQGPQFIFQYYEKEERGRGNFPDRFSARQFPNYSSELNVNALLLGDSALYLCASSGTTAPEFFGPGTRLTVL.

V gene TRBV7-2 combines with J gene TRBJ1-2; tentative D call: TRBD1 (5 bases). Germline V lookup: CDR1 SGHTA, CDR2 FQGNSA. Trimming removed 3 bases from V and 5 bases from J, with 7 bases in between. The CDR3 consists of 12 residues. CDR3 residues: CASSFGGYGYTF. In DNA form, the CDR3 reads TGTGCCAGCAGCTTCGGGGGTTATGGCTACACCTTC.

The table lists this clone with a few counts. The chain uses TRBV15 and TRBJ2-7; D is unresolved. In germline, CDR1 is LNHNV, CDR2 YYDKDF (reference sequence). The CDR3 contains 15 residues. The V gene lost 1 base and the J gene lost 0 bases, with 10 bases spanning the gap. The CDR3 DNA reads TGTGCCACCAGCAGAGTAACCGCTAGCTCCTACGAGCAGTACTTC. Its translation: CATSRVTASSYEQYF.

This chain joins TRBV19 and TRBJ1-1; 12 positions agree with TRBD1. CDR3 length: 15 amino acids. The germline V gene encodes CDR1 LNHDA and CDR2 SQIVND (reference sequence). Trimming took 1 base from V and 6 from J; bases not matched to a gene: 3. CDR3 DNA: TGTGCCAGTAGTATAGTGGGGACAGGGGGCTCTGAAGCTTTCTTT. This gives the protein CASSIVGTGGSEAFF.

The chain is built from TRBV5-4 and TRBJ2-7, with D possibly being TRBD2 (6 bases). The germline V gene encodes CDR1 SGHNT and CDR2 YYREEE (reference sequence). The CDR3 is made up of 15 amino acids. Between the trimmed V and J ends, which lost 0 bases and 5 bases, there was a span of 15 bases. CDR3 coding DNA: TGTGCCAGCAGCTTGGCCGTACTAGCAATCCACGAGCAGTACTTC. Amino acids: CASSLAVLAIHEQYF.

The chain uses TRBV5-6 and TRBJ1-2; a weak D match, TRBD1 (5 bases). Trimming shortened V by 4 bases and J by 4 bases, and 14 bases separated the two germline ends. This CDR3 region has 14 residues. Germline-derived CDR1 and CDR2 are SGHDT and YYEEEE. The CDR3 is CASSQLYRSYGYTF. CDR3 DNA sequence: TGTGCCAGCAGCCAGCTATACAGGAGCTATGGCTACACCTTC.

This rearrangement joins TRBV6-5 to TRBJ1-3; the match to TRBD1 covers 7 bases. Germline loops: CDR1 MNHEY, CDR2 SVGAGI. CDR3 length equals 15 residues. V was clipped by 7 bases and J by 0 bases; unmatched bases: 6. Written as DNA, the CDR3 is TGTGCCAGCAACCAGGGACAGCCCTCTGGAAACACCATATATTTT. Amino acid sequence: CASNQGQPSGNTIYF.

The chain recombines TRBV18 with TRBJ2-3; TRBD1 aligns across 7 bases. In germline, CDR1 is KGHSH, CDR2 LQKENI. The CDR3 contains 15 residues. Trimming took 0 bases from V and 2 from J; bases not matched to a gene: 2. CDR3 residues: CASSPPGTVTDTQYF. In nucleotides, the CDR3 is TGTGCCAGCTCACCACCGGGGACAGTCACAGATACGCAGTATTTT.

In its sample, this clone was seen once. This chain joins TRBV15 and TRBJ2-7, with TRBD2 as a possible D gene (5 bases). The V gene lost 0 bases and the J gene lost 12 bases, with 15 bases spanning the gap. CDR3 size: 13 residues. From germline, CDR1 is LNHNV and CDR2 YYDKDF (reference sequence). The CDR3 nucleotides are TGTGCCACCAGCAGAGATAGAGGGCCCGCGTCGTACTTC. Translated, it gives CATSRDRGPASYF.

The J gene is TRBJ1-5, the V gene TRBV6-5; D may be TRBD1 (6 bases). The germline V gene encodes CDR1 MNHEY and CDR2 SVGAGI. V was trimmed by 6 bases and J by 8 bases, leaving 11 bases between them. CDR3 length: 12 amino acids. CDR3 coding DNA: TGTGCCAGCAGGAGGGGGATAGAGCCCCAGCATTTT. The encoded protein is CASRRGIEPQHF.